These 8 T cell receptor beta chains were sequenced from one sample in a study of cytomegalovirus exposure and HLA in healthy donors. It was with 60 Vbeta and 13 Jbeta primers that the PCR ran. Data came from immunoSEQ multiplex PCR; TCRdb stores just in-frame clones and leaves some out. Of some 160,000 clones in the sample, around 85% were seen once. Sequenced input: PBMCs. The receptors derive from a male donor in good health and CMV-seronegative.

The CDR3 here is CASSSVTWAGVGTGELFF. CDR3 DNA sequence: TGTGCCAGCAGCTCCGTAACCTGGGCGGGGGTTGGCACCGGGGAGCTGTTTTTT. The J gene is TRBJ2-2, the V gene TRBV11-3; 7 bases are a match to TRBD2. CDR1 SGHNT and CDR2 YENEEA come from the germline V gene. This CDR3 has 18 amino acids. Trimming at V came to 4 bases and at J to 4 bases, leaving 15 bases not matched to a gene.

The gene calls are TRBV5-1 and TRBJ2-7; 9 bases agree with TRBD1. The CDR3 contains 14 residues. V gave up 5 bases and J gave up 3 bases; unmatched junction bases: 6. Germline V gene data show CDR1 as SGHRS and CDR2 as YFSETQ. The CDR3 region is CASSRDRAVYEQYF. As DNA, the CDR3 is TGCGCCAGCAGTCGGGACAGGGCCGTCTACGAGCAGTACTTC.

This clone has a single count. The CDR3 region is CASSLAGGAFGETQYF. The DNA for the CDR3 is TGTGCCAGCAGCCTAGCGGGGGGCGCATTCGGAGAGACCCAGTACTTC. The chain carries TRBV25-1 and TRBJ2-5, with 11 bases fitting TRBD2. Germline trimming cut 6 bases from V and 4 bases from J; bases unmatched to any gene: 10. Germline loops: CDR1 MGHDK, CDR2 SYGVNS. This CDR3 comprises 16 residues.

The chain uses TRBV27 and TRBJ2-1, with D perhaps matching TRBD2 (5 bases). The ends were cut back, 6 bases at V and 4 bases at J, with 13 bases in the middle. The CDR3 covers 14 residues. Germline CDR1 MNHEY, CDR2 SMNVEV (reference sequence). The CDR3 here is CASRFLGSYNEQFF. The CDR3 coding sequence is TGTGCCAGCAGATTTCTTGGGAGTTACAATGAGCAGTTCTTC.

The chain links TRBV10-3 to TRBJ2-7; no clear D gene. This CDR3 has 13 residues. The V gene's germline CDR1 is ENHRY and CDR2 SYGVKD. V was clipped by 3 bases and J by 1 base, with 7 bases between them. The CDR3 region has the DNA TGTGCCATCAGTGATTGGCAGTCCTACGAGCAGTACTTC. Its translation is CAISDWQSYEQYF.

The J gene is TRBJ1-5, the V gene TRBV11-2, with D possibly TRBD1 on 6 matching bases. This CDR3 is built from 16 residues. CDR1 is SGHAT and CDR2 is FQNNGV in the germline V gene. V gave up 1 base and J gave up 5 bases, with 15 bases separating them. CDR3 protein: CASSLGGGQDYQPQHF. The CDR3 DNA reads TGTGCCAGCAGCTTAGGGGGGGGGCAGGACTATCAGCCCCAGCATTTT.

The chain carries TRBV20-1 and TRBJ2-3; D unresolved. The germline CDR1 and CDR2 sequences are DFQATT and SNEGSKA (reference sequence). This CDR3 spans 11 amino acids. V was clipped by 2 bases and J by 6 bases, with 6 bases between them. CDR3 bases: TGCAGTGCTAGAATCCCGGATACGCAGTATTTT. Amino acid sequence: CSARIPDTQYF.

This chain joins TRBV5-5 and TRBJ1-2; D is unresolved. CDR1 and CDR2 from the germline V gene are SGHKS and YYEKEE (reference sequence). The V gene lost 6 bases and the J gene lost 2 bases, with 11 bases spanning the gap. This CDR3 contains 13 residues. The CDR3 nucleotides read TGTGCCAGCACCACAAGTCAAAACTATGGCTACACCTTC. Translation gives CASTTSQNYGYTF.